One and the same sample provided the 20 T cell receptor beta chains below, sequenced in a study of T and B cells in COVID-19 patients. TRB rearrangements were amplified by multiplex PCR with BIOMED2 TRB-A/B primers. TCRdb used MiXCR to reprocess the multiplex PCR reads, holding one entry per CDR3 protein. The sample shows some 13,000 distinct CDR3 sequences, about 25% of them seen only once. Blood genomic DNA input for TRB amplification was roughly 250-550 ng. The specimen was blood. These receptors were collected from a human donor who had recovered from COVID-19.

This clonotype counts as large (0.1 to 1%). The V gene is TRBV7-9, the J gene TRBJ2-2; the match to TRBD2 covers 13 bases. V lost 5 bases and J lost 4; bases outside the gene matches: 4. The CDR3 length is 16 residues. The germline V gene encodes CDR1 SEHNR and CDR2 FQNEAQ (reference sequence). For the CDR3, the DNA is TGTGCCAGCAGCCCGGGACTAGCGGGGCCCACCGGGGAGCTGTTTTTT. This encodes CASSPGLAGPTGELFF.

This clonotype showed up many times. V and J are TRBV6-1 and TRBJ2-1; weak D call: TRBD1 (5 bases). The CDR3 extends over 16 amino acids. The germline V gene has CDR1 MNHNS and CDR2 SASEGT. The germline V and J ends were trimmed by 7 bases and 7 bases, with 23 bases remaining between them. The CDR3 coding sequence is TGTGCCAGCAAAGACAGCTGGTACAGGATAACGAATGAGCAGTTCTTC. Translated, it gives CASKDSWYRITNEQFF.

The V gene is TRBV28, the J gene TRBJ2-7; TRBD2 agrees at 7 bases. CDR3 length: 15 amino acids. V gave up 2 bases and J gave up 4 bases; unmatched junction bases: 8. Germline loops: CDR1 MDHEN, CDR2 SYDVKM. Written as DNA, the CDR3 is TGTGCCAGCAGTTTAGGGGGGGACCGCGCGTACGAGCAGTACTTC. It encodes CASSLGGDRAYEQYF.

This clonotype has just a few counts. The chain combines TRBV6-5 with TRBJ1-2; the match to TRBD1 covers 7 bases. Germline trimming cut 5 bases from V and 8 bases from J; bases unmatched to any gene: 11. CDR3 size: 14 residues. Germline values: CDR1 MNHEY, CDR2 SVGAGI. The CDR3 DNA reads TGTGCCAGCAGTGTTTCCGGGACAGTAGAAGGCTACACCTTC. Amino acid sequence: CASSVSGTVEGYTF.

This chain links TRBV13 with TRBJ2-1; 10 bases agree with TRBD2. V was clipped by 0 bases and J by 6 bases; unmatched bases: 2. The germline gives CDR1 PRHDT, CDR2 FYEKMQ (reference sequence). This CDR3 region has 15 residues. The CDR3: CASSLGLAGANEQFF. The CDR3 DNA is TGTGCCAGCAGCTTAGGGCTAGCGGGGGCCAATGAGCAGTTCTTC.

A remark on this clonotype: This may stem from a read error, because a much larger clone lies one nucleotide away. This sequence joins TRBV27 and TRBJ2-5; the D is unclear. V was cut by 5 bases and J by 5 bases, with 18 bases left in between. The V gene's germline CDR1 is MNHEY and CDR2 SMNVEV (reference sequence). The CDR3 runs to 15 residues. CDR3 sequence reads: CASSMATGLGETQYF. CDR3 in DNA: TGTGCCAGCAGTATGGCCACCGGGCTAGGGGAGACCCAGTACTTC.

There are a few counts of this clonotype. The chain employs TRBV5-6 and TRBJ2-7; TRBD2 aligns across 9 bases. This CDR3 comprises 19 residues. Germline lookup yields CDR1 SGHDT and CDR2 YYEEEE. V was pared by 0 bases and J by 2 bases, with 15 bases of the junction left unmatched. The CDR3 region has the DNA TGTGCCAGCAGCTTGGACAGGAGGATACTAGCGGGCGTCCCCTACGAGCAGTACTTC. This translates into CASSLDRRILAGVPYEQYF.

Concerning this clonotype itself: Relative to the germline gene, one junction end is altered; a read error may explain this. This chain links TRBV5-6 with TRBJ1-1; D is unresolved. The CDR3 runs 17 residues. In germline, CDR1 is SGHDT, CDR2 YYEEEE. CDR3 DNA sequence: TGCGCCAGCAGCCCCCGAAGGCAGTCAGTAAAAAACACTGAAGCTTTCTTT. Amino acid sequence: CASSPRRQSVKNTEAFF. The whole variable domain, filled in from reference TRBV5-6 and TRBJ1-1, reads DAGVTQSPTHLIKTRGQQVTLRCSPKSGHDTVSWYQQALGQGPQFIFQYYEEEERQRGNFPDRFSGHQFPNYSSELNVNALLLGDSALYLCASSPRRQSVKNTEAFFGQGTRLTVV.

Relative to its sample, this clonotype is medium-sized. This chain links TRBV12-3 or TRBV12-4 with TRBJ2-2; a weak D match, TRBD2 (6 bases). V was trimmed by 5 bases and J by 0 bases, leaving 13 bases between them. The CDR3 has 16 amino acids. CDR3 bases: TGTGCCAGCAGTGGAGGGGATTATACGAACACCGGGGAGCTGTTTTTT. Residues: CASSGGDYTNTGELFF.

This clonotype was counted many times. V is TRBV5-6 and J is TRBJ2-7; 10 bases are shared with TRBD1. The CDR3 covers 15 residues. The V segment lost 4 bases and the J segment 2 bases; nucleotides outside the gene matches: 6. Germline CDR1 SGHDT, CDR2 YYEEEE. As DNA, the CDR3 is TGTGCCAGCAGCGACCCGGGACAGGGGACCTACGAGCAGTACTTC. It yields the protein CASSDPGQGTYEQYF.

This clonotype was detected only a few times. J is TRBJ1-2 and V is TRBV20-1; D might be TRBD1 (5 bases). CDR1 is DFQATT, CDR2 SNEGSKA, per germline (reference sequence). The CDR3 covers 13 residues. V lost 6 bases to trimming and J lost 8 bases, with 19 bases between them. CDR3 DNA sequence: TGCAGTGCCTCGGAACAGGTGCCCTTGGGCTACACCTTC. Translation gives CSASEQVPLGYTF.

This clonotype was recorded a few times. The J gene is TRBJ2-3, the V gene TRBV5-1; 7 bases map to TRBD1. The CDR3 loop spans 14 amino acids. V shed 0 bases, J shed 8 bases, and the junction held 6 bases outside the gene matches. The germline gives CDR1 SGHRS, CDR2 YFSETQ. The CDR3 spells CASSLDPGQSTQYF. In DNA, the CDR3 is TGCGCCAGCAGCTTGGATCCGGGACAGAGTACGCAGTATTTT.

This clonotype has a count of ten or more. The CDR3 DNA sequence: TGTGCCAGCTCACCACAAGGAGGGGATCGGAACGAGCAGTACTTC. Encoded protein: CASSPQGGDRNEQYF. The chain recombines TRBV18 with TRBJ2-7; the D gene is possibly TRBD2 (6 bases). Trimming took 1 base from V and 5 from J, leaving 15 bases between them. CDR1 is KGHSH and CDR2 is LQKENI in the germline V gene. This CDR3 region has 15 residues. Using reference TRBV18 and TRBJ2-7 for the parts outside the CDR3, the full variable domain is NAGVMQNPRHLVRRRGQEARLRCSPMKGHSHVYWYRQLPEEGLKFMVYLQKENIIDESGMPKERFSAEFPKEGPSILRIQQVVRGDSAAYFCASSPQGGDRNEQYFGPGTRLTVT.

Notes on this clonotype: Just one base apart from a much larger clone, this may be a read error. The CDR3 is CAIKKGQSEQYF. The CDR3 DNA reads as TGTGCCATCAAAAAGGGACAGAGCGAGCAGTACTTC. This sequence joins TRBV6-6 and TRBJ2-7; 7 bases map to TRBD1. This CDR3 contains 12 residues. Germline V gene lookup returns CDR1 MNHNY and CDR2 SVGAGI (reference sequence). V lost 10 bases, J lost 6 bases, and 9 bases stayed unmatched.

A note on this clonotype: A much more abundant neighbour one base away suggests this may be a read error. The V call is TRBV19, the J call TRBJ1-1; D is unclear. This CDR3 region has 13 residues. Looked up from germline, CDR1 is LNHDA and CDR2 is SQIVND (reference sequence). The CDR3 here is CASSIWANTKAFF. CDR3 DNA: TGTGCCAGTAGTATTTGGGCGAACACTAAAGCTTTCTTT.

In this sample, this clonotype turned up once. The J gene is TRBJ2-2, the V gene TRBV7-2; 9 bases match TRBD1. Germline loops: CDR1 SGHTA, CDR2 FQGNSA. V lost 5 bases and J lost 5; bases outside the gene matches: 6. This CDR3 contains 15 residues. In DNA form, the CDR3 reads TGTGCCAGCAGCCTTACAGGGGGCAGGACCGGGGAGCTGTTTTTT. It codes for CASSLTGGRTGELFF.

The rearrangement links TRBV6-6 to TRBJ2-4; either TRBD1 or TRBD2 may supply D (5 bases each). Trimming removed 0 bases at V and 5 bases at J, with 17 bases between. The V gene's germline CDR1 is MNHNY and CDR2 SVGAGI (reference sequence). The CDR3 length is 17 residues. The CDR3 nucleotides are TGTGCCAGCAGTTACTCGATGCCGGGGCTTGGGGAAAACATTCAGTACTTC. It specifies CASSYSMPGLGENIQYF.

V is TRBV9 and J is TRBJ2-3, with a tentative D call TRBD2 (7 bases). This CDR3 is built from 17 residues. From germline, CDR1 is SGDLS and CDR2 YYNGEE. The V end lost 4 bases, the J end lost 0 bases, and 18 bases lay between the germline ends. CDR3 nucleotides: TGTGCCAGCAGCTCCCGGGGGCGGGGAGGGAGCACAGATACGCAGTATTTT. Translated, it gives CASSSRGRGGSTDTQYF. The variable domain in full, with the rest retrieved from reference TRBV9 and TRBJ2-3, is DSGVTQTPKHLITATGQRVTLRCSPRSGDLSVYWYQQSLDQGLQFLIQYYNGEERAKGNILERFSAQQFPDLHSELNLSSLELGDSALYFCASSSRGRGGSTDTQYFGPGTRLTVL.

Only a few counts were recorded for this clonotype. V gene TRBV12-3 or TRBV12-4 combines with J gene TRBJ2-3; the match to TRBD1 covers 10 bases. The J segment lost 3 bases and the V segment lost 3 bases, leaving 3 bases of the junction unmatched. The CDR3 length is 15 residues. The CDR3, as DNA: TGTGCCAGCAGTTTGACAGGGGGCTTAACAGATACGCAGTATTTT. Protein sequence: CASSLTGGLTDTQYF.

The chain uses TRBV14 and TRBJ2-1; D might be TRBD1 or TRBD2, each matching 8 bases. The CDR3 is 15 amino acids. With 5 bases removed from V and 10 bases from J, the gap between germline ends came to 21 bases. Germline V gene data show CDR1 as SGHDN and CDR2 as FVKESK. The CDR3 here is CASSTAGEGDREQFF. The CDR3, as DNA: TGTGCCAGCAGCACAGCGGGAGAGGGGGACAGGGAGCAGTTCTTC.